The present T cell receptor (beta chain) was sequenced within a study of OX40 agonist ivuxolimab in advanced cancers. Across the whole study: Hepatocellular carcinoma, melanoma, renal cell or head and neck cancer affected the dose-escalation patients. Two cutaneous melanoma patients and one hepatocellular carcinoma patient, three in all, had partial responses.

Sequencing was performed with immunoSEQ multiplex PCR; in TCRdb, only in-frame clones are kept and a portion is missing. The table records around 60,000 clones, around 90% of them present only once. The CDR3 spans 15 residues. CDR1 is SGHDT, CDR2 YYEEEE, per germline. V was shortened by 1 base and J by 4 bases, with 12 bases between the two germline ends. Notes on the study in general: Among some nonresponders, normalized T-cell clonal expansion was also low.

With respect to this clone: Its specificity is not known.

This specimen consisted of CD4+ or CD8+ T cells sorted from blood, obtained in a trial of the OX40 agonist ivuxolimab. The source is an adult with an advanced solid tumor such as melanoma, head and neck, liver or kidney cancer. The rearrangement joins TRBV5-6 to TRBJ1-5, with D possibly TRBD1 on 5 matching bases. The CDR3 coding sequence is TGTGCCAGCAGCTTGCTAGGGGACGGGAATCAGCCCCAGCATTTT. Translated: CASSLLGDGNQPQHF.